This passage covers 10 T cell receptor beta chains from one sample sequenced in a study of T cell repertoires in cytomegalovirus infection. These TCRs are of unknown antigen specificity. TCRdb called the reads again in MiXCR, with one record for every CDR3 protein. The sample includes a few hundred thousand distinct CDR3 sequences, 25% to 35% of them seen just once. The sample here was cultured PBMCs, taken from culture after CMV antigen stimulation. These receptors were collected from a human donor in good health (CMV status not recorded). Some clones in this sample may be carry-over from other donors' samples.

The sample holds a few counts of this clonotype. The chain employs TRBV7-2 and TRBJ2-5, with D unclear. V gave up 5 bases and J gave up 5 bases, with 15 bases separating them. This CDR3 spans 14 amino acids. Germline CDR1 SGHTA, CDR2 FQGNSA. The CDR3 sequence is CASSAPGRIETQYF. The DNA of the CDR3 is TGTGCCAGCAGCGCGCCGGGCCGCATTGAGACCCAGTACTTC.

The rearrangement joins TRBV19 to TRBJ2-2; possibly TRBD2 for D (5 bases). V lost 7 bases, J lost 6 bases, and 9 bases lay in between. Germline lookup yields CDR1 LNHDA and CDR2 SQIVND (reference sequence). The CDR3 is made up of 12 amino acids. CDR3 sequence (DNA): TGTGCCAGTACTCCGGACTCCGGGGAGCTGTTTTTT. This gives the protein CASTPDSGELFF.

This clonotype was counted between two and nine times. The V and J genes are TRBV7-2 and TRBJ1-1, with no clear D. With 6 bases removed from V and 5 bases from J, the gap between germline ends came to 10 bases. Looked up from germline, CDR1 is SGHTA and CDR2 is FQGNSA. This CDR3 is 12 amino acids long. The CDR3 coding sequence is TGTGCCAGCAGTTACTTCGGTACTGAAGCTTTCTTT. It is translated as CASSYFGTEAFF.

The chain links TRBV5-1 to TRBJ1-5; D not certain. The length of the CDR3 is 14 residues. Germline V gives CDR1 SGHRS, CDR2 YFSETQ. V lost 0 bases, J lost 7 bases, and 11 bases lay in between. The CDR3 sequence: CASSLDGVGQPQHF. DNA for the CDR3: TGCGCCAGCAGCTTGGATGGGGTTGGGCAGCCCCAGCATTTT.

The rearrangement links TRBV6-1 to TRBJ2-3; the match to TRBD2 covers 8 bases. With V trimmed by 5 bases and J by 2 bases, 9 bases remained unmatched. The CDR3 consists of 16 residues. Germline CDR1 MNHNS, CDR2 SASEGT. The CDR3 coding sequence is TGTGCCAGCAGTCCACTAGCGGCCCTTTTCACAGATACGCAGTATTTT. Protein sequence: CASSPLAALFTDTQYF.

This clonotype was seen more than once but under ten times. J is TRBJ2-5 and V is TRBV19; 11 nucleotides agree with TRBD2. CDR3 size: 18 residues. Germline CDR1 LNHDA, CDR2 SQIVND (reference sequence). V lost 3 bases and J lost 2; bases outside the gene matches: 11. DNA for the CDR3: TGTGCCAGTAGTATTCGGCCCGTGGGACTAGCGGAACAAGAGACCCAGTACTTC. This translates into CASSIRPVGLAEQETQYF.

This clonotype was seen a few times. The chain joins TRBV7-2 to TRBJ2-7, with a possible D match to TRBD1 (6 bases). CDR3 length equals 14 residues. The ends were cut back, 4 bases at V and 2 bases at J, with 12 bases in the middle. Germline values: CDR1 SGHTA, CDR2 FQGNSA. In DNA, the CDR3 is TGTGCCAGCAGCTCTAACCGGGACACCTACGAGCAGTACTTC. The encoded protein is CASSSNRDTYEQYF.

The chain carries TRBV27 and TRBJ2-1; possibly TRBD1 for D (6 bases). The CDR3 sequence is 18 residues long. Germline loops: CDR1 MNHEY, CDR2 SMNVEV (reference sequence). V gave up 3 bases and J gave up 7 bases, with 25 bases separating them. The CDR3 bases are TGTGCCAGCAGTTTGAGCAAACAGGGAAGGGGTTATCTAAATGAGCAGTTCTTC. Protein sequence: CASSLSKQGRGYLNEQFF.

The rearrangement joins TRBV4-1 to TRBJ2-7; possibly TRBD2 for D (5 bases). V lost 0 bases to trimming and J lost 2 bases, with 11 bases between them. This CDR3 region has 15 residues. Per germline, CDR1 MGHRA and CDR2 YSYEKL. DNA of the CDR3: TGCGCCAGCAGCCAAGATCATGGCGGGCCCTACGAGCAGTACGTC. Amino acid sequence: CASSQDHGGPYEQYV.

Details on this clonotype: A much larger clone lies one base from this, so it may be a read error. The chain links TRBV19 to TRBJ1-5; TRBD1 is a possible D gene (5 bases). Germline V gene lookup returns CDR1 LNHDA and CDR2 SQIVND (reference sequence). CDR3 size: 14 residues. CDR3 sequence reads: CASSIGAGFQTQHF. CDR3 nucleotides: TGTGCCAGTAGTATTGGGGCAGGGTTTCAGACCCAGCATTTT.